What follows are 13 T cell receptor beta chains derived from one specimen sequenced in a study of cytomegalovirus exposure and HLA in healthy donors. Vbeta (60) and Jbeta (13) primers were used in the PCR. Sequenced by immunoSEQ multiplex PCR; TCRdb stores in-frame clones only, minus some. The sample contains roughly 160,000 clones, about 80% of which appear only once. Sample: PBMCs. All receptors derive from a woman aged 45-59 years in good health and CMV-seropositive.

This clone was seen a handful of times. The chain carries TRBV7-9 and TRBJ2-7, with no clear D. CDR3 size: 16 residues. V was cut by 7 bases and J by 0 bases, with 19 bases left in between. CDR1 and CDR2 (germline): SEHNR, FQNEAQ (reference sequence). The CDR3 spells CASTPYSTSSSYEQYF. The CDR3 nucleotides are TGTGCCAGCACCCCATACTCGACTTCAAGCTCCTACGAGCAGTACTTC.

This clone was observed a single time. The chain has TRBV9 and TRBJ2-2, with a possible D match to TRBD2 (5 bases). The CDR3 length is 17 residues. Looked up from germline, CDR1 is SGDLS and CDR2 is YYNGEE. V dropped 1 base and J dropped 1 base, with 14 bases sitting between them. CDR3: CASSVSGGQLNTGELFF. DNA for the CDR3: TGTGCCAGCAGCGTAAGCGGCGGCCAACTGAACACCGGGGAGCTGTTTTTT.

With respect to this clone: The same CDR3 can be traced to other DNA sequences in this sample. The V and J genes are TRBV9 and TRBJ2-7, with TRBD1 matching over 7 bases. Germline CDR1 SGDLS, CDR2 YYNGEE. The CDR3 loop spans 13 amino acids. The junction had 2 bases not matched to a gene; V was cut back by 3 bases and J by 2 bases. The CDR3 protein is CASSGQGAYEQYF. The DNA for the CDR3 is TGTGCCAGCAGCGGGCAGGGGGCCTACGAGCAGTACTTC.

The chain recombines TRBV7-3 with TRBJ1-1; perhaps TRBD1 as D (6 bases). Germline V gene lookup returns CDR1 SGHTA and CDR2 FQGTGA. This CDR3 has 14 amino acids. With 5 bases removed from V and 3 bases from J, the gap between germline ends came to 13 bases. CDR3 region: CASSPRGGYTEAFF. In nucleotides, the CDR3 is TGTGCCAGCAGCCCCAGGGGTGGGTACACTGAAGCTTTCTTT.

This clone was detected only once. The chain uses TRBV7-2 and TRBJ1-4, with TRBD1 matching over 10 bases. Unmatched junction bases numbered 0, after V lost 1 base and J lost 1 base. CDR3 length: 16 amino acids. CDR1 is SGHTA, CDR2 FQGNSA, per germline. CDR3 protein: CASSLGTGGTNEKLFF. DNA for the CDR3: TGTGCCAGCAGCTTAGGGACAGGGGGAACTAATGAAAAACTGTTTTTT.

V is TRBV6-6 and J is TRBJ1-1, with 9 bases that match TRBD1. The V and J ends lost 6 bases and 0 bases, in that order; junction bases with no gene match: 8. The CDR3 length is 16 residues. CDR1 MNHNY and CDR2 SVGAGI come from the germline V gene (reference sequence). The CDR3 spells CASRPGTGILNTEAFF. CDR3 DNA: TGTGCCAGCAGGCCCGGGACAGGGATTTTGAACACTGAAGCTTTCTTT.

The chain carries TRBV28 and TRBJ1-3; TRBD1 matches 8 bases. The CDR3 has 17 amino acids. CDR1 and CDR2 (germline): MDHEN, SYDVKM. The J segment lost 0 bases and the V segment lost 2 bases, leaving 6 bases of the junction unmatched. The CDR3 reads CASSLRGTGRSGNTIYF. In DNA, the CDR3 is TGTGCCAGCAGTTTACGTGGGACAGGACGCTCTGGAAACACCATATATTTT.

The chain uses TRBV29-1 and TRBJ1-1; no clear D. Germline V gene lookup returns CDR1 SQVTM and CDR2 ANQGSEA. The CDR3 consists of 12 residues. V was cut by 0 bases and J by 4 bases, with 6 bases left in between. The CDR3: CSVEDGSTEAFF. The CDR3 DNA follows: TGCAGCGTTGAAGATGGGAGCACTGAAGCTTTCTTT.

The V gene is TRBV6-1, the J gene TRBJ1-6, with D possibly being TRBD1 (5 bases). V dropped 6 bases and J dropped 5 bases, with 14 bases sitting between them. This CDR3 contains 15 residues. CDR1 is MNHNS and CDR2 is SASEGT in the germline V gene. CDR3 protein: CASRAGRLHNSPLHF. The CDR3, as DNA: TGTGCCAGCAGGGCAGGGAGGCTTCATAATTCACCCCTCCACTTT.

This chain links TRBV2 with TRBJ1-6; D possibly corresponds to TRBD1 (5 bases). With 9 bases removed from V and 8 bases from J, the gap between germline ends came to 14 bases. The germline V gene has CDR1 SNHLY and CDR2 FYNNEI. The CDR3 extends over 13 amino acids. The CDR3 region has the DNA TGTGCCAGTCCGGAGGGCAGGGATTCACCCCTCCACTTT. Translated: CASPEGRDSPLHF.

This chain links TRBV5-4 with TRBJ1-5; unclear D gene. This CDR3 is built from 14 residues. The V gene's germline CDR1 is SGHNT and CDR2 YYREEE (reference sequence). V was trimmed by 0 bases and J by 4 bases, leaving 8 bases between them. The CDR3 region is CASSLDSNNQPQHF. CDR3 nucleotide sequence: TGTGCCAGCAGCTTGGATTCTAATAATCAGCCCCAGCATTTT.

This clone showed up just a few times. The rearrangement uses TRBV18 and TRBJ1-2; maybe TRBD1 (5 bases). The V and J ends lost 8 bases and 0 bases respectively, with 22 bases between them. CDR3 length: 17 amino acids. In germline, CDR1 is KGHSH, CDR2 LQKENI. The CDR3 sequence is CASLKGGANSANYGYTF. As DNA, the CDR3 is TGTGCCAGCCTGAAGGGAGGGGCGAACTCTGCTAACTATGGCTACACCTTC.

This sequence joins TRBV10-3 and TRBJ1-5; 7 bases line up with TRBD1. This CDR3 has 13 amino acids. The germline V gene encodes CDR1 ENHRY and CDR2 SYGVKD. V gave up 7 bases and J gave up 4 bases; unmatched junction bases: 4. This chain's CDR3 is CAITGTENQPQHF. In DNA form, the CDR3 reads TGTGCCATCACCGGGACAGAGAATCAGCCCCAGCATTTT.